This TCR beta chain emerged from a study of shared clonotypes between healthy human individuals. About the study: Donors, aged 18 to 49, were a couple of women and three men.

Study processing details: Filtering of immunoSEQ junctional sequences could not match full-length read filtering. Assay used: immunoSEQ multiplex PCR; TCRdb lists only in-frame clones, some missing. D and trimming were read from the DNA, whereas the V and J calls and clone size are those reported in that table. The sample comprises some 95,000 clones, almost 70% of which are singletons, and roughly 50% rests with the top ten. As regards this clone: Its target is unknown.

Trimming cost V 0 bases and J 6 bases; bases outside gene matches: 12. The CDR3 is 17 amino acids. Germline CDR1 reads MNHNS; CDR2 reads SASEGT. The study's findings and limits: Collection of samples was limited to blood; tissue repertoires likely differ. Non-shared clonotypes were found to have lower generation probabilities than the clonotypes that were shared by all four of the sorted-subset donors.

The source material was memory CD8+ T cells sorted from blood. Subset of the sample: CD45RO+ cells pooled with CCR7-negative TemRA cells. The gene calls are TRBV6-1 and TRBJ1-1, with 8 bases aligning to TRBD1. The sequence came from a man aged 25 to 45 in good health. The CDR3 reads CASSEAGAGGNLPEAFF. The CDR3 coding sequence is TGTGCCAGCAGTGAAGCGGGGGCAGGGGGCAATTTACCTGAAGCTTTCTTT.